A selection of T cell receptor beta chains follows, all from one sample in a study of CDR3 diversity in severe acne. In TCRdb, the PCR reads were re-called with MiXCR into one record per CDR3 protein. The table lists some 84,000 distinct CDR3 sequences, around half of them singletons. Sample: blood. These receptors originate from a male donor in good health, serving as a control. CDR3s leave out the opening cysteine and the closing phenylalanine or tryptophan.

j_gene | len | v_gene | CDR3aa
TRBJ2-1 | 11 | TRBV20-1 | SAEAGGRDEQF
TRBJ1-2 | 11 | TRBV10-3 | ASSYRHSGGYT
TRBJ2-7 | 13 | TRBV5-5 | ASSPRTTGMDEQY
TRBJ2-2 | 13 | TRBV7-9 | AVLGLAGYTGELF
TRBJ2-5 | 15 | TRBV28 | ASSLLGGQGGQETQY
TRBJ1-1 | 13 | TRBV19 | ASSGGTGWATEAF
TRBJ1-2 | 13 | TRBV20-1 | SARDRGVVSYGYT
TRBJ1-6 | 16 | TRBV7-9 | ASSPKPLGRNSNSPLH
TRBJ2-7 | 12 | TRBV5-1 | TSSLAGRAYGQY
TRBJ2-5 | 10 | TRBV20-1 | SAGPSGETQY
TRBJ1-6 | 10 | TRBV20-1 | SARGGNSPLH
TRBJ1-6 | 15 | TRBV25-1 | ASSPDGKSSYNSPLH
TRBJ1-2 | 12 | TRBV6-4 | ASSPGQPSAGYT
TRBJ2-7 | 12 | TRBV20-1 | SARGLAGRYEQY
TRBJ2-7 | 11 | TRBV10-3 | AIRREGPNEQY
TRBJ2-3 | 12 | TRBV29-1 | STITGVVTDTQY
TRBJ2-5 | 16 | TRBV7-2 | ASSLYGGLAGGPETQY
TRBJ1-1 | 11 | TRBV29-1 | SVVVAGGRVAF
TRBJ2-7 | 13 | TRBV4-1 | ASSQATGGHYERY
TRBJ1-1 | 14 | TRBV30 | ASGAGGTSMNAEAF
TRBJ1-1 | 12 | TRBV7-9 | ASSPFRQTKEAF
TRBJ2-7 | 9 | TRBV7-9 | ASRTGPEQY
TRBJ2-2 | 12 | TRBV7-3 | ASSLSGGAGELF
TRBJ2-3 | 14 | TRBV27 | ASSLKWGLSTDTQY
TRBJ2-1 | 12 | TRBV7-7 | ASSIGTAANEQF
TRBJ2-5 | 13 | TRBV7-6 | ASSPTHGPQETQY
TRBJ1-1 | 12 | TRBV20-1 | SAERPRGWTEAF
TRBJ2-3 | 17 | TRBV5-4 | ASSFKLAGGGVGTDTQY
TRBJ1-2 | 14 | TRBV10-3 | AISESMGQGTYGYT
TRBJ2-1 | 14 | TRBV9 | ASGRAPGTGYNEQF
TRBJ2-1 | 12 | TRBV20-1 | STRKGLEIAWQL
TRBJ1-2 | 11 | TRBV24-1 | ATSDRFGDGYT
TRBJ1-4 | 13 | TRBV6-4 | ASSDAGQGAKKLF
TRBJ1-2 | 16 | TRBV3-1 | ASSQARPGAGGGYGYT
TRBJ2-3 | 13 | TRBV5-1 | TTSSGLGHADTQC
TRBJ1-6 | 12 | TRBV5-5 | ASSLEGSNSPLH
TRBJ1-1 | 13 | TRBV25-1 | ASIPRPGQSTEAF
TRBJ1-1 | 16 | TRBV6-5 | ASSYSGTGPRKNTEAF
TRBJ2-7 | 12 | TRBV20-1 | SARASGDTGEQY
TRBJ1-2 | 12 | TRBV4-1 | ASSQGQDNYGYT
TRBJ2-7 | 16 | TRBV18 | ASSPMGPSDGSLPEQY
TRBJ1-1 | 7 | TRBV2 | ASNTEAF
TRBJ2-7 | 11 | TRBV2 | ATLQESGYEQY
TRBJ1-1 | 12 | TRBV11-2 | ASRSTGGNTEAF
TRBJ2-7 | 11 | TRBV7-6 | ASSSQGAREQY
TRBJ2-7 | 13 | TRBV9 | ASSVAAGGVDEQH
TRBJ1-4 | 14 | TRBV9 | ASSMDSGTGNEKLF